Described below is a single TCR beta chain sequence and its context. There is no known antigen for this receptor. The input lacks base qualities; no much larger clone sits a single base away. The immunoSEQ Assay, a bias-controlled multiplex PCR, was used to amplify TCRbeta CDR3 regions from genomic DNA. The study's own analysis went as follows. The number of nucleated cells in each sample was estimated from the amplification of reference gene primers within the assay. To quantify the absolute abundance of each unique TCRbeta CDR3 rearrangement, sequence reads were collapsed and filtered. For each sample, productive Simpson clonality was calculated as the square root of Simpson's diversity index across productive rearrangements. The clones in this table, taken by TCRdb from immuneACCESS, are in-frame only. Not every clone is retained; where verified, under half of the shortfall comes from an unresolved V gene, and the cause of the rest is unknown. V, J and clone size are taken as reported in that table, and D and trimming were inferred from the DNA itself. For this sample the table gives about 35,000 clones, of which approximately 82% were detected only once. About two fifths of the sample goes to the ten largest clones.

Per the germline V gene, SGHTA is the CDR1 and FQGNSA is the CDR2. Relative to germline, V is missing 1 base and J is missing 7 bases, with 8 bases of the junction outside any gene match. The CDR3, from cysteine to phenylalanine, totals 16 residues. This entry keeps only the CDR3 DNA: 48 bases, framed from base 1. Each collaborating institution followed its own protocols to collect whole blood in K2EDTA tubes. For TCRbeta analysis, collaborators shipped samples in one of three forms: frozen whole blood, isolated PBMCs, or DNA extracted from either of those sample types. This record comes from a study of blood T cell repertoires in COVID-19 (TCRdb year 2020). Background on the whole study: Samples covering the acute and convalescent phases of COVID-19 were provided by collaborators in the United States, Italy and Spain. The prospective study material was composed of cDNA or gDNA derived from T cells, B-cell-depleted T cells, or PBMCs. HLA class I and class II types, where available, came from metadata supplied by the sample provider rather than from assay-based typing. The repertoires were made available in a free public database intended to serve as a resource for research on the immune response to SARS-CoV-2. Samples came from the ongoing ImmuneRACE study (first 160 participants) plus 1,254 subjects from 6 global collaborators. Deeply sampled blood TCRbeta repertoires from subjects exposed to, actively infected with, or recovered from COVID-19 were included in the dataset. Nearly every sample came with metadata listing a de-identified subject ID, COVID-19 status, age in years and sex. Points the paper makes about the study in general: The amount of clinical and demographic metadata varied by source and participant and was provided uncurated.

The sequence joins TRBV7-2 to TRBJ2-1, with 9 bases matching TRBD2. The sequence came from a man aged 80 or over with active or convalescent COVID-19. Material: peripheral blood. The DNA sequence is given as TGTGCCAGCAGCTTAGTTAGTACTAGCGGGTCGAATGAGCAGTTCTTC. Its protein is CASSLVSTSGSNEQFF.